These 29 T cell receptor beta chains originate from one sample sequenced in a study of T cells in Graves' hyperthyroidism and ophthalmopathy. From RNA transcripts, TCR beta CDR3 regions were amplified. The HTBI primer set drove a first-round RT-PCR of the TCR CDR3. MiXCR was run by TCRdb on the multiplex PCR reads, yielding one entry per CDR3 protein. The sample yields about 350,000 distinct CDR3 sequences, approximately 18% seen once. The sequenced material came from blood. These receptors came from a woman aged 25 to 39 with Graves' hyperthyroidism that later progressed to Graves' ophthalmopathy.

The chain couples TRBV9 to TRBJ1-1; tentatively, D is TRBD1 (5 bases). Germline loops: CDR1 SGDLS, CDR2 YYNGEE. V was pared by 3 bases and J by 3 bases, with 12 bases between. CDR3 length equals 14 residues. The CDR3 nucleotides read TGTGCCAGCAGCGCAGCGACAGAATACACTGAAGCTTTCTTT. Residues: CASSAATEYTEAFF.

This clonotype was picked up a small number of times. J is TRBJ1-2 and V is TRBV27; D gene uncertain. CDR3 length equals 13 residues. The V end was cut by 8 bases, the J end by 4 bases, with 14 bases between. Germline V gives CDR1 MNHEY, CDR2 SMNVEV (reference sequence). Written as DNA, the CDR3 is TGTGCCAGCGGGATTCGAAGTGCCTATGGCTACACCTTC. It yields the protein CASGIRSAYGYTF.

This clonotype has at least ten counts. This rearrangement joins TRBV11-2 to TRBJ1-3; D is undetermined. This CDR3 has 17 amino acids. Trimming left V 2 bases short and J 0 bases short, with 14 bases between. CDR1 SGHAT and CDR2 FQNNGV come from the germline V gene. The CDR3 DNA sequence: TGTGCCAGCAGCTTACGTCATCCGATATACTCTGGAAACACCATATATTTT. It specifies CASSLRHPIYSGNTIYF.

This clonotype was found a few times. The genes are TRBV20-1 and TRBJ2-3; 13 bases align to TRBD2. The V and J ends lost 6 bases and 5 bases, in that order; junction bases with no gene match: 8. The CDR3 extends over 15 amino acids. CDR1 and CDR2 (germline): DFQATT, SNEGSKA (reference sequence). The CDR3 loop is CSAHGTSGMIDTQYF. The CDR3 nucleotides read TGCAGTGCCCACGGGACTAGCGGGATGATAGATACGCAGTATTTT.

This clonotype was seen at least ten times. CDR3 in amino acids: CATRQGNNSPLHF. CDR3 sequence (DNA): TGTGCCACCCGACAGGGCAATAATTCACCCCTCCACTTT. The chain couples TRBV28 to TRBJ1-6; 7 nucleotides match TRBD1. The germline V gene encodes CDR1 MDHEN and CDR2 SYDVKM. The V gene end was trimmed by 10 bases and the J gene end by 5 bases; junction bases not matched to a gene: 5. This CDR3 is built from 13 residues.

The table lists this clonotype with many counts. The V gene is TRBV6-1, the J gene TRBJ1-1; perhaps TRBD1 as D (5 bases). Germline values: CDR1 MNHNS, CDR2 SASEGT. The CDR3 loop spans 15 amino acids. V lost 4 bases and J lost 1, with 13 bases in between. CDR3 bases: TGTGCCAGCAGTGTTCTTGGCGGGGCGAACACTGAAGCTTTCTTT. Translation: CASSVLGGANTEAFF.

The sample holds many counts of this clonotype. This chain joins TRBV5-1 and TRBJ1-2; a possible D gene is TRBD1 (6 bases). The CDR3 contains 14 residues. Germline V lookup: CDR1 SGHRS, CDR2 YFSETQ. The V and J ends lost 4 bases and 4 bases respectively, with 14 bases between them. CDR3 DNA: TGCGCCAGCAGCCTCAAACAGGGCGCCTATGGCTACACCTTC. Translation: CASSLKQGAYGYTF.

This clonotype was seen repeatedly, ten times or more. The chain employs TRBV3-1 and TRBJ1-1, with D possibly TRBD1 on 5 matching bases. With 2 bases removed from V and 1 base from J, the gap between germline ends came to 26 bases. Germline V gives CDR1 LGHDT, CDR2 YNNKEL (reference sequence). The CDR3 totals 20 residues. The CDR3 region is CASSQTGTGNFPGRNTEAFF. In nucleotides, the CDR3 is TGTGCCAGCAGCCAAACCGGGACGGGAAACTTTCCGGGGAGGAACACTGAAGCTTTCTTT.

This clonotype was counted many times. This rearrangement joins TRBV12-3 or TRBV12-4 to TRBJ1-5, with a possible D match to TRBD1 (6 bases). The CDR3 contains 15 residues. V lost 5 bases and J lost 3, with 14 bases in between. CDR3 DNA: TGTGCCAGCAGTCAGACAGGCCTACTCAATCAGCCCCAGCATTTT. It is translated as CASSQTGLLNQPQHF.

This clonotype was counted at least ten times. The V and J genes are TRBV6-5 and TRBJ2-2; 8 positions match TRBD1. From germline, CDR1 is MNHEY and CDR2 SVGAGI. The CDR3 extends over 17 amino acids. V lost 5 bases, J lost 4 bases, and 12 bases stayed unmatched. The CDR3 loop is CASSGTDRAQGTGELFF. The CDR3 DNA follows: TGTGCCAGCAGTGGCACGGACAGGGCGCAGGGCACCGGGGAGCTGTTTTTT.

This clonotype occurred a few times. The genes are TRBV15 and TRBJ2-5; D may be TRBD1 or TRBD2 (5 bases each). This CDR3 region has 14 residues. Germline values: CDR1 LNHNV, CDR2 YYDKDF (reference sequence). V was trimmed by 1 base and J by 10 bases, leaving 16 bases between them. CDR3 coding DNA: TGTGCCACCAGCAGAGCGGGACGGGCCCAGGGCCAGTACTTC. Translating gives CATSRAGRAQGQYF.

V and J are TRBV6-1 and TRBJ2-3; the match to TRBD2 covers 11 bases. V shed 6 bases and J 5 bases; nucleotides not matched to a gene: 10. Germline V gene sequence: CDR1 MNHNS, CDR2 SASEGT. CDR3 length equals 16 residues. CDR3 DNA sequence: TGTGCCAGCAGCAATAGCGGGAGGGCCCCCCGAGATACGCAGTATTTT. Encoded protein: CASSNSGRAPRDTQYF.

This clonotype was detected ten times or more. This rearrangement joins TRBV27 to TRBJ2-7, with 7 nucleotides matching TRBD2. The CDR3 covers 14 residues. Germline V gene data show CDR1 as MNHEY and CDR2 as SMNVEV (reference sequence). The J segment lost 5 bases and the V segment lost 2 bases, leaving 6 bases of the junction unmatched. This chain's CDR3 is CASSLRREGHEQYF. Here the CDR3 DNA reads TGTGCCAGCAGTTTACGCAGGGAGGGCCACGAGCAGTACTTC.

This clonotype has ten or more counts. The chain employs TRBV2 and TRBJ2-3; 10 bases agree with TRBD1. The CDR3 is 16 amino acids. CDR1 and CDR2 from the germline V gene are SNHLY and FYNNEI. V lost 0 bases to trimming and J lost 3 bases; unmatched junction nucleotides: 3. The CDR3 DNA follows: TGTGCCAGCAGTGAAGCCAGGACAGGGGGGACAGATACGCAGTATTTT. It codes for CASSEARTGGTDTQYF.

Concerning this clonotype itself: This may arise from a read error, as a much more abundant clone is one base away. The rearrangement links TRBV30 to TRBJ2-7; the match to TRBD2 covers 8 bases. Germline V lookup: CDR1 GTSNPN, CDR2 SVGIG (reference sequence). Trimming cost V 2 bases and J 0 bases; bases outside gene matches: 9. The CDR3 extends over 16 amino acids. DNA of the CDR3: TGTGCCTGGAGTCCGAGGACCAGCGGGAGCTCCTACGAGCAGTACTTC. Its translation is CAWSPRTSGSSYEQYF. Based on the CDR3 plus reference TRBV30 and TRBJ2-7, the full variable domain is SQTIHQWPATLVQPVGSPLSLECTVEGTSNPNLYWYRQAAGRGLQLLFYSVGIGQISSEVPQNLSASRPQDRQFILSSKKLLLSDSGFYLCAWSPRTSGSSYEQYFGPGTRLTVT.

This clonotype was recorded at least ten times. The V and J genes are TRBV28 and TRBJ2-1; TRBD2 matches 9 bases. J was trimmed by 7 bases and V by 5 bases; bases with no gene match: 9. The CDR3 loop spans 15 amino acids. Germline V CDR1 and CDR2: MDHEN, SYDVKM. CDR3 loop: CASSSRGRGLNEQFF. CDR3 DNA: TGTGCCAGCAGTAGTCGCGGGAGGGGATTGAATGAGCAGTTCTTC.

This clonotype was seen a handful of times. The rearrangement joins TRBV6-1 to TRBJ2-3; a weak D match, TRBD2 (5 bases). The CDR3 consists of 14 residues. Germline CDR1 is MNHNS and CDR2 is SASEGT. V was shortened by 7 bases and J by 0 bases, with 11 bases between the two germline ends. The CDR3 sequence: CASNELGSTDTQYF. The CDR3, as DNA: TGTGCCAGCAACGAACTAGGCAGCACAGATACGCAGTATTTT.

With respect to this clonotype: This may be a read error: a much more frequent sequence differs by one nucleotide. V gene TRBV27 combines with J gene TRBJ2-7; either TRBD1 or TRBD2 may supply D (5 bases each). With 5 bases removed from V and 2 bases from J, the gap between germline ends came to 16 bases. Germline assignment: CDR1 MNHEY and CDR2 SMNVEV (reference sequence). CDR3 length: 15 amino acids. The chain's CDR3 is CASSDEARGAYEQYF. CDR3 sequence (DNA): TGTGCCAGCAGTGATGAGGCGAGGGGTGCCTACGAGCAGTACTTC.

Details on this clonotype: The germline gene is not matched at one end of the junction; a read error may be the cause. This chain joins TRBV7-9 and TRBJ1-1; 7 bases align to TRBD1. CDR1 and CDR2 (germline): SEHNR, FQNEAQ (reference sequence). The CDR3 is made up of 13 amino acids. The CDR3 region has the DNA TGTACCAGCAGGGGGGGGGGGGACACTGAAGCTTTCTTT. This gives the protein CTSRGGGDTEAFF.

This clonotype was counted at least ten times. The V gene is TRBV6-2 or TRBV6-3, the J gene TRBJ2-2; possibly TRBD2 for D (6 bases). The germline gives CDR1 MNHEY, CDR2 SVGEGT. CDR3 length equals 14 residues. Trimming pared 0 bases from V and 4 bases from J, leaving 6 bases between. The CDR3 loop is CASSYSTSTGELFF. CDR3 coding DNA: TGTGCCAGCAGTTACTCGACTAGCACCGGGGAGCTGTTTTTT.

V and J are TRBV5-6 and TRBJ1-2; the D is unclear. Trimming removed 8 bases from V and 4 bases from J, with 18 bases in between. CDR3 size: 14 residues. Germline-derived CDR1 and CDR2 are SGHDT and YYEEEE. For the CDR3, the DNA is TGTGCCAGAAGCCTACCGGACGGAATCTATGGCTACACCTTC. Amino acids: CARSLPDGIYGYTF.

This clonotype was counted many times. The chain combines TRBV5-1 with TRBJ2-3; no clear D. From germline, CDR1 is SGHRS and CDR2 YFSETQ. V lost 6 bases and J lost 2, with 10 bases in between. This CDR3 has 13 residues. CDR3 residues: CASNGRPTDTQYF. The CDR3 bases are TGCGCCAGCAATGGACGTCCCACAGATACGCAGTATTTT.

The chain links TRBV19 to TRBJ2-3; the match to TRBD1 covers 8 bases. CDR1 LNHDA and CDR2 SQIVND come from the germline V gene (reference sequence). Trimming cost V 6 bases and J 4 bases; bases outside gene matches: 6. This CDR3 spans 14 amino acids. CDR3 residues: CASRSRGRSDTQYF. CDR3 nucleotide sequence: TGTGCCAGTAGAAGCAGGGGGCGGTCAGATACGCAGTATTTT.

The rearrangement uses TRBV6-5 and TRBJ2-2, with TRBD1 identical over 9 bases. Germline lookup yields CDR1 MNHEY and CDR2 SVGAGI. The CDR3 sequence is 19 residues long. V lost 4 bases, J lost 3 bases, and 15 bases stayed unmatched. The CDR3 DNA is TGTGCCAGCAGTTTACGAGGACAGGGGAGGTTAAGGGACACCGGGGAGCTGTTTTTT. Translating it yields CASSLRGQGRLRDTGELFF.

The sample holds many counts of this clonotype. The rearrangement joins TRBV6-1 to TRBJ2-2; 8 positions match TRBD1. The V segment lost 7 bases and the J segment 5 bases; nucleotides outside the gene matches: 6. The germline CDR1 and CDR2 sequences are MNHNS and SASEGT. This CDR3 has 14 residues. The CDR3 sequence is CASKPGQVTGELFF. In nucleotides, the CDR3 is TGTGCCAGCAAACCGGGACAGGTTACCGGGGAGCTGTTTTTT.

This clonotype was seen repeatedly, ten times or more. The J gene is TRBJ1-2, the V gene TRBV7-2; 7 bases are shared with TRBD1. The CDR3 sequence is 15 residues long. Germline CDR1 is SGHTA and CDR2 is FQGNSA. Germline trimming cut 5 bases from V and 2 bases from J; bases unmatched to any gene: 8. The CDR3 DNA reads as TGTGCCAGCAGCCCCCCACAGGGGTTAAACTATGGCTACACCTTC. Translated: CASSPPQGLNYGYTF.

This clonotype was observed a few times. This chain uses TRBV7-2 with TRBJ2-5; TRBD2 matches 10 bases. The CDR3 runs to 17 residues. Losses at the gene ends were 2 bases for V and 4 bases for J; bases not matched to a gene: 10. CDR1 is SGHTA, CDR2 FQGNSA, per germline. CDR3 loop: CASSLNLAGARGETQYF. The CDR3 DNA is TGTGCCAGCAGCTTAAATCTAGCGGGGGCTAGGGGAGAGACCCAGTACTTC.

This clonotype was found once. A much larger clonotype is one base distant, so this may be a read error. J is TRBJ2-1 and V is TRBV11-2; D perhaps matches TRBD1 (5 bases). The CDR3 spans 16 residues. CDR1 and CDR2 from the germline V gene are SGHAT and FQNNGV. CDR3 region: CASSTTTADSYNQQFF. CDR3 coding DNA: TGTGCCAGCAGCACAACGACAGCCGATTCCTACAATCAGCAGTTCTTC. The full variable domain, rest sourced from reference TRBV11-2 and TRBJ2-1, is EAGVAQSPRYKIIEKRQSVAFWCNPISGHATLYWYQQILGQGPKLLIQFQNNGVVDDSQLPKDRFSAERLKGVDSTLKIQPAKLEDSAVYLCASSTTTADSYNQQFFGPGTRLTVL.

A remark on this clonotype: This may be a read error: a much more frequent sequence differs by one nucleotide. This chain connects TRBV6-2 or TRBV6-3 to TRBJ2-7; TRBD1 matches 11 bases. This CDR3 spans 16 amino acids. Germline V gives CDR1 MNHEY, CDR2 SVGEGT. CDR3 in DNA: TGTGCCAACAGTTACTCTACTGGGACAGGGGGCTACGAGCAGTACTTC. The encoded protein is CANSYSTGTGGYEQYF.